The following is a T cell receptor beta chain sequence with its context. The CDR3 consists of 16 residues. Trimming at V came to 0 bases and at J to 8 bases, leaving 5 bases not matched to a gene. CDR1 and CDR2 (germline): LGHDT, YNNKEL (reference sequence). Via MiXCR, TCRdb re-called the RT-PCR reads, giving one row per CDR3 protein. The profile shows almost 700,000 distinct CDR3 sequences, approximately 15% of them singletons. This clonotype was obtained from a female donor in good health, serving as a healthy control. The gene calls are TRBV3-1 and TRBJ2-1, with 12 bases fitting TRBD1. The source material was memory CD4+ T cells from blood. The CDR3 is CASSQETGQGAYEQFF. CDR3 nucleotides: TGTGCCAGCAGCCAAGAGACGGGACAGGGGGCCTATGAGCAGTTCTTC.